Detailed here is one TCR beta chain. Its cognate antigen is unknown. With the 5' RACE reads reprocessed, TCRdb shows one record per CDR3 protein and no DNA. This sample contains some 450,000 distinct CDR3 sequences. The data belong to a study of T cells expressing NK-cell markers. In the study overall: Beta-chain profiling covered CD3+CD56+NKG2C+, CD3+CD56+NKG2C- and CD3+CD56-NKG2C+ sorted subsets. Within the sequenced cohort of eight donors, seven exhibited HCMV seropositivity and one was seronegative.

Findings and caveats of the study: In a few donors, dominant clonotypes made up about 28.3-65% of CD3+CD56-NKG2C+ cells. As a fraction of CD8+ T cells, dominant NKG2C+ clonotypes reached about 1.0-7.5% in six donors.

This CDR3 is 15 amino acids long. Germline V CDR1 and CDR2: SGHTA, FQGNSA. Sequenced: blood T cells: a sorted CD56 or NKG2C T cell subset, CD4+ or CD8+ T cells, or bulk PBMC T cells (not recorded which). This TCR derives from a woman between 18 and 70 years old in good health. The chain uses TRBV7-2 and TRBJ1-1; with no DNA, the TCRdb D assignment of TRBD1 cannot be verified. The CDR3 sequence is CASSPTQGVNTEAFF.